This T cell receptor beta chain was recovered during a study of blood T cell repertoires in COVID-19. Study context: Sites in the United States, Italy and Spain provided acute and convalescent COVID-19 samples.

Original handling: Estimated nucleated cell counts came from reference gene primer amplification. Produced via immunoSEQ multiplex PCR; TCRdb's table is partial and in-frame only. That table furnishes V, J and clone size, whereas the DNA furnished D and trimming. The table lists 150,000 to 200,000 clones, roughly nine tenths of them singletons. In germline, CDR1 is MGHRA, CDR2 YSYEKL. The V and J ends lost 4 bases and 5 bases, in that order; junction bases with no gene match: 9. The CDR3 is 16 residues long. This sequence joins TRBV4-1 and TRBJ2-2; 8 bases are a match to TRBD2. The sequence was obtained from a man aged 18-30 years who had recovered from COVID-19. Sequencing input: peripheral blood. The CDR3 DNA follows: TGCGCCAGCAGCCGAGGCGGGGGGACGGGAACCGGGGAGCTGTTTTTT. Residues: CASSRGGGTGTGELFF.